This T cell receptor (beta chain) is from a study of cytotoxic CD8 clonotypes in ibrutinib-treated CLL. Study details: Each sample contained, on average, about 250,000 productive templates and 94,000 or so productive rearrangements. Study results and limitations: Upon ibrutinib response clonality rose, and upon progression it fell back toward baseline. Clonality was higher at baseline than in age-matched healthy donors and tracked circulating CD8+ T-cell counts.

Method: immunoSEQ multiplex PCR; TCRdb's copy keeps in-frame clones and lacks some. In the table there are approximately 47,000 clones, about 65% of which are singletons. Note on this clone: Its antigen is undetermined.

The CDR3 loop spans 18 amino acids. Trimming removed 0 bases at V and 0 bases at J, with 15 bases between. CDR1 is SGDLS, CDR2 YYNGEE, per germline. The sequenced sample was PBMCs, obtained after 24 months of ibrutinib treatment. The TCR sequence derives from a human donor with chronic lymphocytic leukemia. This sequence joins TRBV9 and TRBJ1-4, with D hard to call. CDR3 coding DNA: TGTGCCAGCAGCGTAGGAGGAGGTGTGGGCACAACTAATGAAAAACTGTTTTTT. It translates to CASSVGGGVGTTNEKLFF.